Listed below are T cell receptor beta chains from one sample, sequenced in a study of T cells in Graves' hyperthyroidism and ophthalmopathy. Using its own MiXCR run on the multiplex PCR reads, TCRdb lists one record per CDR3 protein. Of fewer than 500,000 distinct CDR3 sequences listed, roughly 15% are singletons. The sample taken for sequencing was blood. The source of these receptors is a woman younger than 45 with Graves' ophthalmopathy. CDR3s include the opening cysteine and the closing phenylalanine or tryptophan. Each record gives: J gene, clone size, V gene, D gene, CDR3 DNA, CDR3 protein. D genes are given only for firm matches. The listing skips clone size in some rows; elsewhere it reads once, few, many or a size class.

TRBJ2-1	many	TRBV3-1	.	TGTGCCACCAAAGACCCCAAAAACAATGAGCAGTTCTTC	CATKDPKNNEQFF
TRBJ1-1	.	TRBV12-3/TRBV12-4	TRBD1	TGTGCCAGCAGTTTAGCCGGGACAGGGGGCTTAACCCGGAAAGACACTGAAGCTTTCTTT	CASSLAGTGGLTRKDTEAFF
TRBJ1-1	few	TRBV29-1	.	TGCAGCGGGGGACAATTAGGAACTGAAGCTTTCTTT	CSGGQLGTEAFF
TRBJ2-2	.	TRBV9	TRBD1	TGTGCCGGGGGGACAGGGGACACCGGGGAGCTGTTTTTT	CAGGTGDTGELFF
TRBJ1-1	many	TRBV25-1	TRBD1	TGTGCCAGCAGTGGGCGACAGGGAGTAACTGAAGCTTTCTTT	CASSGRQGVTEAFF
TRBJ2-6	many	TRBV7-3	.	TGTGCCAGCAGCTCAGACCGTAGCTCTGGGGCCAACGTCCTGACTTTC	CASSSDRSSGANVLTF
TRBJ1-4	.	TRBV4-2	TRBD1	TGTGCCAGCAGCTACAGGGGGCGCGAGGAAAAACTGTTTTTT	CASSYRGREEKLFF
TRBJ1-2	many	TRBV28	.	TGTGCCAGCAGAGGGACGAAGAGGGGCTACACCTTC	CASRGTKRGYTF
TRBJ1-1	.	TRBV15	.	TGTGCCACCAGCAGAGATGCCATTACTGAAGCTTTCTTT	CATSRDAITEAFF
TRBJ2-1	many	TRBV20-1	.	TGCAGTGCTAGAGATTACCAGGGGACCTACAATGAGCAGTTCTTC	CSARDYQGTYNEQFF
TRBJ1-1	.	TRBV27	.	TGTGCCAGCAGTGACCGCGCTGGAACTGAAGCTTTCTTT	CASSDRAGTEAFF
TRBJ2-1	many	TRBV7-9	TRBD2	TGTGCCAGCAGCTCCCTAAGTGAGCGGGGCTACAATGAGCAGTTCTTC	CASSSLSERGYNEQFF
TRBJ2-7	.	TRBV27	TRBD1	TGTGCCAGCAGTCCCTATGACAGGGCTTACGAGCAGTACTTC	CASSPYDRAYEQYF
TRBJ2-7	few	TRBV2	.	TGTGCCAGCTGGGAGGGGCGACAGGGCACCTTC	CASWEGRQGTF
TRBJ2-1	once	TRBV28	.	TGTGCCAGCAGTTTTAGAAGTGGGGAGCAGTTCTTC	CASSFRSGEQFF
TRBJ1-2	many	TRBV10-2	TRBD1	TGCGCCAGCAGTGGCCCTGGGACAGGGGACTATGGCTACACCTTC	CASSGPGTGDYGYTF
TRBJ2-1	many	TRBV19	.	TGTGCCAGTAGCACCGGTCTGAATGAGCAGTTCTTC	CASSTGLNEQFF
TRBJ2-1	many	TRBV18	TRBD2	TGTGCCAGCTCACCCGGTAGCGGGGGTCGTAATGAGCAGTTCTTC	CASSPGSGGRNEQFF
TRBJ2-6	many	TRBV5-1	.	TGCGCCAGCCACCCAGGAACGGGCGAGGTTGGGGCCAACGTCCTGACTTTC	CASHPGTGEVGANVLTF
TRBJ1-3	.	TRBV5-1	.	TGCGCCAGCAGCTTTAGAGAAAGGAGCTCTGGAAACACCATATATTTT	CASSFRERSSGNTIYF
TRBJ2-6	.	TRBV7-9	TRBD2	TGTGCCAGCAGCGCCTATAGCGGGGGGGTGGCTGGGGCCAACGTCCTGACTTTC	CASSAYSGGVAGANVLTF
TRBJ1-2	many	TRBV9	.	TGTGCCAGCAGCGCCCATTATGGCTACACCTTC	CASSAHYGYTF
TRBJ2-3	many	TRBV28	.	TGTGCCAGCAGTAACGGGGGTACGGGCACAGATACGCAGTATTTT	CASSNGGTGTDTQYF
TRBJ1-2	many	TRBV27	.	TGTGCCAGCAGTTTGACAGGCGTTTATGGTGGCTACACCTTC	CASSLTGVYGGYTF
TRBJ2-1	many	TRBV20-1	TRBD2	TGCAGTGCTAGCCGTGGGGGACTAGCATCATACAATGAGCAGTTCTTC	CSASRGGLASYNEQFF
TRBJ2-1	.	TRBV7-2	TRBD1	TGTGCCAGCAGCACAGGACAGGGGACCTCGGATGAGCAGTTCTTC	CASSTGQGTSDEQFF
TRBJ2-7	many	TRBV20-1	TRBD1	TGCAGTGCTAAACAGGGGGTATTTCCCTACGAGCAGTACTTC	CSAKQGVFPYEQYF